These T cell receptor beta chains were read from a single sample in a study of blood T cell repertoires in COVID-19. Some clones are missing from TCRdb's copy, which holds only in-frame ones; the method was immunoSEQ multiplex PCR. Among under 300,000 clones listed, roughly 88% were seen once. The source material was peripheral blood. These receptors all come from a man under 40 who had recovered from COVID-19. Both conserved end residues are part of each CDR3. The order of the fields is clone size, J gene, CDR3 length, D gene, V gene, CDR3 protein, CDR3 DNA. D genes are given only for firm matches. Expanded clones get a size class; other rows say once, few or many, or leave the size out.

.,TRBJ1-6,15,.,TRBV19,CASSRGGTMGSPLHF,TGTGCCAGTAGTCGAGGTGGAACAATGGGTTCACCCCTCCACTTT
.,TRBJ1-1,15,TRBD1,TRBV6-2/TRBV6-3,CASSQSVDREGEAFF,TGTGCCAGCAGCCAGTCCGTGGACAGGGAAGGCGAAGCTTTCTTT
.,TRBJ2-7,14,TRBD1,TRBV27,CASSSSGTAYEQYF,TGTGCCAGCAGTTCATCCGGGACAGCGTACGAGCAGTACTTC
.,TRBJ2-1,15,.,TRBV19,CASDGQGGLYNEQFF,TGTGCCAGTGATGGGCAGGGAGGCCTATACAATGAGCAGTTCTTC
.,TRBJ2-7,15,TRBD1,TRBV5-6,CASSLTGTADHEQYF,TGTGCCAGCAGCTTGACTGGGACAGCGGACCACGAGCAGTACTTC
.,TRBJ2-7,14,.,TRBV7-8,CACGRVRGSYEQYF,TGTGCCTGCGGCCGAGTCAGGGGCTCCTACGAGCAGTACTTC
.,TRBJ2-6,15,.,TRBV7-8,CASDPRGSGANVLTF,TGTGCCAGCGATCCCCGGGGGTCTGGGGCCAACGTCCTGACTTTC
.,TRBJ1-2,14,.,TRBV19,CASRSYSGEFGYTF,TGTGCCAGCCGATCATACTCGGGGGAATTTGGCTACACCTTC
.,TRBJ1-6,15,.,TRBV7-9,CASSFRAGPNSPLHF,TGTGCCAGCAGCTTTCGCGCAGGTCCTAATTCACCCCTCCACTTT
.,TRBJ2-1,18,.,TRBV11-2,CASSLGSIGRPSYNEQFF,TGTGCCAGCAGCTTAGGATCCATCGGCAGGCCCTCCTACAATGAGCAGTTCTTC
.,TRBJ1-3,17,.,TRBV4-1,CASSQEGLGASGNTIYF,TGCGCCAGCAGCCAAGAGGGGCTGGGGGCGTCTGGAAACACCATATATTTT
.,TRBJ1-2,15,TRBD1,TRBV19,CASSKPGQGAFGYTF,TGTGCCAGTAGCAAGCCGGGACAGGGGGCGTTTGGCTACACCTTC
.,TRBJ1-2,14,.,TRBV6-5,CASSRTATNYGYTF,TGTGCCAGCAGTCGGACAGCTACAAACTATGGCTACACCTTC
.,TRBJ2-3,15,TRBD2,TRBV2,CASPVAGFRTDTQYF,TGTGCCAGCCCGGTAGCGGGGTTCCGCACAGATACGCAGTATTTT
.,TRBJ2-7,14,.,TRBV4-1,CASSQGPDEDEQYF,TGCGCCAGCAGCCAGGGGCCCGACGAAGACGAGCAGTACTTC
.,TRBJ1-6,16,.,TRBV7-2,CASSLTGDPTGSPLHF,TGTGCCAGCAGCTTAACCGGCGACCCCACGGGTTCACCCCTCCACTTT
.,TRBJ1-2,15,TRBD1,TRBV11-2,CASSNVQGAGYGYTF,TGTGCCAGCAGCAACGTACAGGGGGCTGGCTATGGCTACACCTTC
.,TRBJ1-1,13,TRBD1,TRBV30,CAWSEDRETEAFF,TGTGCCTGGAGTGAAGACAGGGAAACTGAAGCTTTCTTT
.,TRBJ1-2,11,.,TRBV3-1/TRBV3-2,CASSRDRYHTF,TGTGCCAGCAGCCGCGACAGGTACCACACCTTC
.,TRBJ2-2,18,TRBD2,TRBV30,CAWSVYPDVGGGTGELFF,TGTGCCTGGAGTGTATACCCCGATGTTGGGGGAGGGACCGGGGAGCTGTTTTTT
few,TRBJ2-2,14,.,TRBV7-9,CASTPGLNTGELFF,TGTGCCAGCACCCCGGGATTGAACACCGGGGAGCTGTTTTTT
.,TRBJ1-6,14,TRBD1,TRBV5-1,CASSLSGGGSPLHF,TGCGCCAGCAGCTTGTCAGGGGGTGGATCACCCCTCCACTTT
.,TRBJ2-5,18,.,TRBV4-2,CASSLSERPPLGQETQYF,TGTGCCAGCAGCCTCAGTGAAAGGCCCCCACTAGGACAAGAGACCCAGTACTTC
.,TRBJ1-3,15,.,TRBV6-6,CASSYQGKEGNTIYF,TGTGCCAGCAGTTACCAGGGGAAAGAAGGAAACACCATATATTTT
.,TRBJ1-1,15,TRBD1,TRBV10-3,CAIRRGQGAGTEAFF,TGTGCCATCCGTAGGGGGCAGGGAGCTGGCACTGAAGCTTTCTTT
.,TRBJ1-2,13,TRBD1,TRBV19,CASSRRDRQGYTF,TGTGCCAGTAGTAGGAGGGACAGGCAAGGCTACACCTTC
.,TRBJ1-3,15,.,TRBV18,CASSPPGDSGNTIYF,TGTGCCAGCTCACCACCCGGGGACTCTGGAAACACCATATATTTT
.,TRBJ1-1,18,.,TRBV7-9,CASISRRGVGLRNTEAFF,TGTGCCAGCATCTCCAGACGCGGGGTCGGCCTAAGGAACACTGAAGCTTTCTTT
.,TRBJ1-5,13,.,TRBV12-3/TRBV12-4,CASTDSSNQPQHF,TGTGCCAGCACGGACAGTTCCAATCAGCCCCAGCATTTT
.,TRBJ2-1,15,TRBD1,TRBV11-3,CASSLIGGAYNEQFF,TGTGCCAGCAGCTTAATAGGGGGCGCCTACAATGAGCAGTTCTTC
.,TRBJ2-1,13,.,TRBV11-3,CASSWQGSNEQFF,TGTGCCAGCAGCTGGCAGGGGAGTAATGAGCAGTTCTTC
.,TRBJ1-2,14,TRBD1,TRBV5-4,CASSARQGAYGYTF,TGTGCCAGCAGCGCGCGGCAGGGGGCCTATGGCTACACCTTC
once,TRBJ2-7,13,TRBD2,TRBV6-1,CASRGSGAHEQYF,TGTGCCAGCAGGGGTAGCGGGGCCCACGAGCAGTACTTC
.,TRBJ1-6,15,.,TRBV7-2,CASSLSWGGGSPLHF,TGTGCCAGCAGCTTATCGTGGGGAGGCGGCTCACCCCTCCACTTT